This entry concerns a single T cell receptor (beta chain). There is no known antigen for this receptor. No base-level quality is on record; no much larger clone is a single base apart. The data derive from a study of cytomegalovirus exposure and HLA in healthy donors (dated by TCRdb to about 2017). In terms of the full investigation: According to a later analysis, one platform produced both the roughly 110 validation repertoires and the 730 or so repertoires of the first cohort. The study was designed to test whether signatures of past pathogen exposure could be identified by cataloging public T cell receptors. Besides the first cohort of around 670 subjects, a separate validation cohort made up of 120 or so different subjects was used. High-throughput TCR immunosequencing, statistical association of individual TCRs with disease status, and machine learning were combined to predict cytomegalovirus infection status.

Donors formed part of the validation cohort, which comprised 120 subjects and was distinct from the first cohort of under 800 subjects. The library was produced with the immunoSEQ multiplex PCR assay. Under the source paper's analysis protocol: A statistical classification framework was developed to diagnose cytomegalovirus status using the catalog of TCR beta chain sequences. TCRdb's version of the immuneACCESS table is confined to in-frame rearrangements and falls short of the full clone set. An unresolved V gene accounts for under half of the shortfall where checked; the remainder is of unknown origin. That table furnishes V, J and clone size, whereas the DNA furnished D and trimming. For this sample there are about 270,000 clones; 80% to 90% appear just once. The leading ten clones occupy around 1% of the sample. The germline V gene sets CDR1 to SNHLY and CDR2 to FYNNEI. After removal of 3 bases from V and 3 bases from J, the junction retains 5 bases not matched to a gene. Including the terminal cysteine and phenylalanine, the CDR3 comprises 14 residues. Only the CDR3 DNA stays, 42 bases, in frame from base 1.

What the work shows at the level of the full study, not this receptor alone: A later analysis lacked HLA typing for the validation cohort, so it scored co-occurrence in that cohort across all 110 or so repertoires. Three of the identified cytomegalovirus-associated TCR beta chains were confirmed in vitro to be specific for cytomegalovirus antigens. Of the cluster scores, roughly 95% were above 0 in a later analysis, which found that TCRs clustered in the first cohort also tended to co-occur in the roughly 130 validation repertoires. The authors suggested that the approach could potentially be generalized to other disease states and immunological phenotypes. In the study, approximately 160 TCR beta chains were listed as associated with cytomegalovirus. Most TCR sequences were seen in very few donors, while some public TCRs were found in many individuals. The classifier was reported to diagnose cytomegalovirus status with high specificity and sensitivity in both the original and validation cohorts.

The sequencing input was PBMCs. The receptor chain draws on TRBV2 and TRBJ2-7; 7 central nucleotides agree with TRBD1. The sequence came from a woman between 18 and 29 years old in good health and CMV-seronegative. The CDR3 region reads CASSEAGGSYEQYF. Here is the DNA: TGTGCCAGCAGTGAGGCAGGGGGTAGCTACGAGCAGTACTTC.